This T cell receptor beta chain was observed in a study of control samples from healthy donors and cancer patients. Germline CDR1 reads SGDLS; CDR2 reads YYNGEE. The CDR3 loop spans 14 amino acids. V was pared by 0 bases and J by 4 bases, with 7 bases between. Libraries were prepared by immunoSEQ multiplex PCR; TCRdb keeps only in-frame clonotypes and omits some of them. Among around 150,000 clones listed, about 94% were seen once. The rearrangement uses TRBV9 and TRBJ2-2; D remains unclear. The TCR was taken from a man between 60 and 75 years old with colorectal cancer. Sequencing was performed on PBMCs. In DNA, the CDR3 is TGTGCCAGCAGCGTAGGAAGGTTCACCGGGGAGCTGTTTTTT. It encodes CASSVGRFTGELFF.